These T cell receptor beta chains were read from a single sample in a study of blood T cell repertoires in COVID-19. This table comes from immunoSEQ multiplex PCR, and its TCRdb copy is limited to in-frame clones, with some not included. Counted here are more than 25,000 clones, 90% occurring once; the ten biggest clones make up roughly 1%. The source material was peripheral blood. The receptors stem from a man in his 70s with active or convalescent COVID-19. Both conserved end residues are part of each CDR3. The order of the fields is D gene, V gene, clone size, J gene, CDR3 DNA, CDR3 protein. The D gene is left open where the match is weak. The size entry is marked missing in some rows and otherwise reads once, few, many or a size class.

d_gene: -; v_gene: TRBV28; abundance: -; j_gene: TRBJ1-5; CDR3nt: TGTGCCACCTCGTCGGGACTACTCTATCAGCCCCAGCATTTT; CDR3aa: CATSSGLLYQPQHF
d_gene: -; v_gene: TRBV5-5; abundance: -; j_gene: TRBJ2-2; CDR3nt: TGTGCCAGCAGCTTCTTTCCAGCGAACACCGGGGAGCTGTTTTTT; CDR3aa: CASSFFPANTGELFF
d_gene: -; v_gene: TRBV11-2; abundance: -; j_gene: TRBJ2-5; CDR3nt: TGTGCCAGCAGCCCCTCCCTCGGGGTCCGTGGGGAGACCCAGTACTTC; CDR3aa: CASSPSLGVRGETQYF
d_gene: TRBD1; v_gene: TRBV18; abundance: -; j_gene: TRBJ1-2; CDR3nt: TGTGCCAGCTCACCGACAGGGGAAGGCTACACCTTC; CDR3aa: CASSPTGEGYTF
d_gene: TRBD2; v_gene: TRBV25-1; abundance: few; j_gene: TRBJ2-3; CDR3nt: TGTGCCAGCACCGGGGCGGGGGGGGCAGATACGCAGTATTTT; CDR3aa: CASTGAGGADTQYF
d_gene: -; v_gene: TRBV5-1; abundance: few; j_gene: TRBJ2-3; CDR3nt: TGCGCCAGCAGCTCGGGGGGCACAGATACGCAGTATTTT; CDR3aa: CASSSGGTDTQYF
d_gene: -; v_gene: TRBV19; abundance: -; j_gene: TRBJ1-5; CDR3nt: TGTGCCAGTAGCCGAGGGTTGAGCAATCAGCCCCAGCATTTT; CDR3aa: CASSRGLSNQPQHF
d_gene: TRBD1; v_gene: TRBV7-9; abundance: -; j_gene: TRBJ2-2; CDR3nt: TGTGCCAGCAGCATCGGGACAGTCGACACCGGGGAGCTGTTTTTT; CDR3aa: CASSIGTVDTGELFF
d_gene: -; v_gene: TRBV2; abundance: -; j_gene: TRBJ1-1; CDR3nt: TGTGCCAGCAGTGTGGGACTGACAGAGAACACTGAAGCTTTCTTT; CDR3aa: CASSVGLTENTEAFF
d_gene: TRBD1; v_gene: TRBV5-1; abundance: -; j_gene: TRBJ1-6; CDR3nt: TGCGCCAGCAGCTTGTCTGGGACAGATAATTCACCCCTCCACTTT; CDR3aa: CASSLSGTDNSPLHF
d_gene: -; v_gene: TRBV7-9; abundance: -; j_gene: TRBJ1-1; CDR3nt: TGTGCCAGCAGTCCAGGAGGCTATGAAGCTTTCTTT; CDR3aa: CASSPGGYEAFF
d_gene: TRBD1; v_gene: TRBV9; abundance: -; j_gene: TRBJ1-5; CDR3nt: TGTGCCAGCAGCCCCGGACAGGGGTCTAGCAATCAGCCCCAGCATTTT; CDR3aa: CASSPGQGSSNQPQHF
d_gene: -; v_gene: TRBV2; abundance: -; j_gene: TRBJ1-2; CDR3nt: TGTGCCAGCAGTGAAGGAGTCTATGGCTACACCTTC; CDR3aa: CASSEGVYGYTF
d_gene: TRBD1; v_gene: TRBV7-2; abundance: few; j_gene: TRBJ1-1; CDR3nt: TGTGCCAGCAGCTTTCGACAGGGGTATGAAGCTTTCTTT; CDR3aa: CASSFRQGYEAFF
d_gene: TRBD1; v_gene: TRBV6-5; abundance: -; j_gene: TRBJ1-2; CDR3nt: TGTGCCAGCAGCCTACGAGACAGGGTCGATGGCTACACCTTC; CDR3aa: CASSLRDRVDGYTF
d_gene: TRBD1; v_gene: TRBV28; abundance: -; j_gene: TRBJ1-2; CDR3nt: TGTGCCAGCAGACAGGGGACACTCGGCTACACCTTC; CDR3aa: CASRQGTLGYTF
d_gene: -; v_gene: TRBV24-1; abundance: -; j_gene: TRBJ2-3; CDR3nt: TGTGCCACCAGTGATTTGGCGGATGACGATACGCAGTATTTT; CDR3aa: CATSDLADDDTQYF
d_gene: TRBD2; v_gene: TRBV29-1; abundance: -; j_gene: TRBJ2-7; CDR3nt: TGCAGCGTTGAAGGCCTCCGGGGGGGAACCTACGAGCAGTACTTC; CDR3aa: CSVEGLRGGTYEQYF
d_gene: TRBD1; v_gene: TRBV4-1; abundance: -; j_gene: TRBJ1-2; CDR3nt: TGCGCCAGCAGCCCCGGGACAGGGCTCTATGGCTACACCTTC; CDR3aa: CASSPGTGLYGYTF
d_gene: -; v_gene: TRBV11-3; abundance: once; j_gene: TRBJ1-6; CDR3nt: TGTGCCAGCAGCTCCCTCGGACAGACCCGTTCACCCCTCCACTTT; CDR3aa: CASSSLGQTRSPLHF
d_gene: TRBD2; v_gene: TRBV5-1; abundance: -; j_gene: TRBJ2-3; CDR3nt: TGCGCCAGCAGCTCCGGGCCGGGAGGAACAGATACGCAGTATTTT; CDR3aa: CASSSGPGGTDTQYF
d_gene: TRBD2; v_gene: TRBV5-4; abundance: -; j_gene: TRBJ2-1; CDR3nt: TGTGCCAGCAGCTCGCCAATCGGGAGGGCCGCGAATGAGCAGTTCTTC; CDR3aa: CASSSPIGRAANEQFF